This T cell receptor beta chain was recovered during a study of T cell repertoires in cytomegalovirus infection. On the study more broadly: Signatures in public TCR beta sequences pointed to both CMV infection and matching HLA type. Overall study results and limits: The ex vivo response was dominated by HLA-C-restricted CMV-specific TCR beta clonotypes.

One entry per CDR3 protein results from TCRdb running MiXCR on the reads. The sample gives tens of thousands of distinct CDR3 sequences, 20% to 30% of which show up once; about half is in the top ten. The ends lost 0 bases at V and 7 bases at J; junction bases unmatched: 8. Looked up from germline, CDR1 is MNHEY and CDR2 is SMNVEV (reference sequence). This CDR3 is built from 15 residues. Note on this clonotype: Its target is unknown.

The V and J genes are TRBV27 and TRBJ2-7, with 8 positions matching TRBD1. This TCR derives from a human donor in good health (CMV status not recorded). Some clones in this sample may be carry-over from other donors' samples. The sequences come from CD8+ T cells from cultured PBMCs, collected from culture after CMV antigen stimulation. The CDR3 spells CASSLSAGGLGEQYF. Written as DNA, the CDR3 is TGTGCCAGCAGTTTATCGGCAGGGGGCTTGGGGGAGCAGTACTTC.